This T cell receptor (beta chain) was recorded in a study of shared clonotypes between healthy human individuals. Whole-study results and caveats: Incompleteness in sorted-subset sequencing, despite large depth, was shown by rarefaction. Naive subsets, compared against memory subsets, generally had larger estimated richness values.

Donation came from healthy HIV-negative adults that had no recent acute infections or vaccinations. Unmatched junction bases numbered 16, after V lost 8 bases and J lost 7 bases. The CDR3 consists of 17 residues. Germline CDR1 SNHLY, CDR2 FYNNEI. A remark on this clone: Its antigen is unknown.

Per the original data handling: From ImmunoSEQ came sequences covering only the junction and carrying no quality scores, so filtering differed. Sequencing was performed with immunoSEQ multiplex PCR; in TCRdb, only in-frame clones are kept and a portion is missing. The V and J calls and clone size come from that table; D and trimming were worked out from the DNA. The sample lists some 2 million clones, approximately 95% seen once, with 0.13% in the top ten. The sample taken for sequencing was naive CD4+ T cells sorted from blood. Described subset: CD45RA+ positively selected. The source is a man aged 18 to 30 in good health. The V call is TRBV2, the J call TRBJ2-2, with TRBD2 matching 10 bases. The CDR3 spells CASSGTSVSGYGGELFF. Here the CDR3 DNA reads TGTGCCAGCTCTGGGACTAGCGTCTCCGGTTATGGCGGGGAGCTGTTTTTT.